The present entry profiles one T cell receptor beta chain with its context. The data derive from a study of blood T cell repertoires in COVID-19. Turning to the study itself: Acute and convalescent COVID-19 specimens originated in the United States, Italy and Spain. The analysed material was cDNA or gDNA that came from T cells, B-cell-depleted T cells, or PBMCs.

Authors' methods: Quantification of nucleated cells was approximated via reference gene primer amplification. Some clones are missing from TCRdb's copy, which holds only in-frame ones; the method was immunoSEQ multiplex PCR. The D gene and trimming were derived from the DNA, and the V and J assignments and clone size from that table. The profile shows around 130,000 clones, over 80% of them singletons. The Seattle patients joined while their infection was active and were tracked longitudinally afterward. This clonotype was sampled from a young man with COVID-19, enrolled during active disease. Material for sequencing was peripheral blood.

CDR3 DNA: TGTGCCAGCAGCGCGGGACTCCCCGGGGAGACCCAGTACTTC. It is translated as CASSAGLPGETQYF. This chain uses TRBV9 with TRBJ2-5, with D maybe TRBD2 (6 bases). The CDR3 sequence is 14 residues long. CDR1 and CDR2 (germline): SGDLS, YYNGEE. Trimming removed 3 bases from V and 5 bases from J, with 14 bases in between.